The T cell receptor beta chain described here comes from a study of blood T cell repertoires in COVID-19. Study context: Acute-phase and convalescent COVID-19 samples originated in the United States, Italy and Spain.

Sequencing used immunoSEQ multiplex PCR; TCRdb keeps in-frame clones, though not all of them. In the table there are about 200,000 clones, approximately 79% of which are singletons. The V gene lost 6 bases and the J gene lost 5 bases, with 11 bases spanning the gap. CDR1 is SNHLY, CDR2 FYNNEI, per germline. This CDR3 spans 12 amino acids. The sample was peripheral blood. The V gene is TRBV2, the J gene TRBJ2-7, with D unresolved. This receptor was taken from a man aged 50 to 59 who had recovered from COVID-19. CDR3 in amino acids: CASRAGLHEQYF. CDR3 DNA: TGTGCCAGCAGGGCAGGCCTCCACGAGCAGTACTTC.